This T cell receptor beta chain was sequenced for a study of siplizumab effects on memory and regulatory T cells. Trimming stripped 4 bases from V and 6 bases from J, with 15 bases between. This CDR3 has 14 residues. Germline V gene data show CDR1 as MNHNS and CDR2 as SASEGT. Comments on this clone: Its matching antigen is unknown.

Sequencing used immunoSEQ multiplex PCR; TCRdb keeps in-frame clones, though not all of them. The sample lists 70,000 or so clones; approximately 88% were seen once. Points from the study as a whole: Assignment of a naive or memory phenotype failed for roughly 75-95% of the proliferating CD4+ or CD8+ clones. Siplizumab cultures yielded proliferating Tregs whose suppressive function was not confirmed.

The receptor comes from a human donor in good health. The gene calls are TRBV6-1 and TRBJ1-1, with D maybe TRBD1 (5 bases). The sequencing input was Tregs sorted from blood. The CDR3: CASSVPGGTPEAFF. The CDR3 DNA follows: TGTGCCAGCAGTGTACCGGGGGGGACCCCTGAAGCTTTCTTT.